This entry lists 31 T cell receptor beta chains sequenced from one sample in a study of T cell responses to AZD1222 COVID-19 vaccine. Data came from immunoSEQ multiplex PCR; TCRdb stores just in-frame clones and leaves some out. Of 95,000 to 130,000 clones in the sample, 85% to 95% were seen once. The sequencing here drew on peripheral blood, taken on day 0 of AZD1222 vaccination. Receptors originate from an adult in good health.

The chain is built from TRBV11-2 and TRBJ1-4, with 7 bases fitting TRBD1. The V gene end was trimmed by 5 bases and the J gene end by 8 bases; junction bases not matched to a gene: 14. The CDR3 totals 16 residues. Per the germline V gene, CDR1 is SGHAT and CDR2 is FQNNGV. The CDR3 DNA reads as TGTGCCAGCAGCCAAACAGGGGACAGAAAATTCGAAAAACTGTTTTTT. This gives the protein CASSQTGDRKFEKLFF.

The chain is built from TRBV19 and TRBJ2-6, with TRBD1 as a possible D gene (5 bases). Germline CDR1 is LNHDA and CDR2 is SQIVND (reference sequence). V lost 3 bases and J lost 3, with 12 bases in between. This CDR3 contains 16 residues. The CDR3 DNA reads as TGTGCCAGTAGTATTAGATCAGGGTTTGGGGCCAACGTCCTGACTTTC. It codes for CASSIRSGFGANVLTF.

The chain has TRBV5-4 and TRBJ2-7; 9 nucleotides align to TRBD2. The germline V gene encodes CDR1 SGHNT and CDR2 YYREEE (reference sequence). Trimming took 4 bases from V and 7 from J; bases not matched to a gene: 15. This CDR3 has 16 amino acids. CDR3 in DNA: TGTGCCAGCAGCCCGGGGATCATAGCGGGAGTGGGGGAGCAGTACTTC. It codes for CASSPGIIAGVGEQYF.

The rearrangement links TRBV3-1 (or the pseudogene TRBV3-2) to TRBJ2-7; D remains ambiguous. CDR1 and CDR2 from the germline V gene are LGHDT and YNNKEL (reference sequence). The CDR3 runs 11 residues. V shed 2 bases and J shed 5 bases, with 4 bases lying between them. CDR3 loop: CASSQFHEQYF. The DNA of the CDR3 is TGTGCCAGCAGCCAATTCCACGAGCAGTACTTC.

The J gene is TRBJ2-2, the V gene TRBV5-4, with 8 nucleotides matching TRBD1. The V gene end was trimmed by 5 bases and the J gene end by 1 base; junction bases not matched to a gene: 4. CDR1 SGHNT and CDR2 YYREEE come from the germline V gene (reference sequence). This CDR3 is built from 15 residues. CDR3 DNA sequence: TGTGCCAGCAGACGTGACAGGGGGAACACCGGGGAGCTGTTTTTT. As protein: CASRRDRGNTGELFF.

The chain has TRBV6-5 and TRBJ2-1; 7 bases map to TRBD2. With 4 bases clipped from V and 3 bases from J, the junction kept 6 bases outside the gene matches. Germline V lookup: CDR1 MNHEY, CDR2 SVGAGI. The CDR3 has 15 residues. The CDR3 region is CASSWVAGVYNEQFF. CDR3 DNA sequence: TGTGCCAGCAGTTGGGTTGCGGGAGTCTACAATGAGCAGTTCTTC.

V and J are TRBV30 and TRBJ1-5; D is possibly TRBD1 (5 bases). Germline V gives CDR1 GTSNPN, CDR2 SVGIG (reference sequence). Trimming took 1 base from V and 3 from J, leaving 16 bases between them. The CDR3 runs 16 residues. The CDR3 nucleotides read TGTGCCTGGAGTGGGGGGTTGGTACTAACCAATCAGCCCCAGCATTTT. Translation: CAWSGGLVLTNQPQHF.

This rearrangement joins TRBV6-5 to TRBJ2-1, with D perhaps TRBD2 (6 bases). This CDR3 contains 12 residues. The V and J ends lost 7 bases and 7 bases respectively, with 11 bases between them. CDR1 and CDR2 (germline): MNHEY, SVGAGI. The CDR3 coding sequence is TGTGCCAGCATAGTCCGGGAGAATGAGCAGTTCTTC. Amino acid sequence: CASIVRENEQFF.

The CDR3 DNA sequence: TGTGCCAGCAGCGTAGCTTGGGCGGAGGAGCAGTTCTTC. Its protein product is CASSVAWAEEQFF. The chain has TRBV9 and TRBJ2-1; D gene ambiguous. Trimming removed 0 bases at V and 10 bases at J, with 11 bases between. This CDR3 spans 13 amino acids. Germline assignment: CDR1 SGDLS and CDR2 YYNGEE.

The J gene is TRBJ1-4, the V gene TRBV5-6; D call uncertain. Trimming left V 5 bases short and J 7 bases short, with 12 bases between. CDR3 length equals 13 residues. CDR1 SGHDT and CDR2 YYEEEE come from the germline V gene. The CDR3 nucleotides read TGTGCCAGCAGTCCGGCTCTGGGTGAAAAACTGTTTTTT. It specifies CASSPALGEKLFF.

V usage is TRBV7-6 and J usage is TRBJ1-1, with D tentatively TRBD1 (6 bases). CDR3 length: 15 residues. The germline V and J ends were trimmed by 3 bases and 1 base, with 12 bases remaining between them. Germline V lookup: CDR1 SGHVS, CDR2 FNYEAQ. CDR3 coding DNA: TGTGCCAGCAGCTTGGGGGGGGCGCAGAACACTGAAGCTTTCTTT. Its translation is CASSLGGAQNTEAFF.

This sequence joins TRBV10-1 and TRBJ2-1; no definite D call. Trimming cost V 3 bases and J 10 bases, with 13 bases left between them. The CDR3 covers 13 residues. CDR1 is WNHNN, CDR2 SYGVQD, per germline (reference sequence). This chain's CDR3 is CASSDPPYGEQFF. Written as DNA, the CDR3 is TGCGCCAGCAGTGATCCCCCCTACGGCGAGCAGTTCTTC.

CDR3: CASSQAILGTGVTDTQYF. In nucleotides, the CDR3 is TGTGCCAGCAGCCAAGCCATTCTAGGGACAGGGGTCACAGATACGCAGTATTTT. The chain couples TRBV4-2 to TRBJ2-3, with TRBD1 identical over 10 bases. The CDR3 sequence is 18 residues long. Germline V lookup: CDR1 LGHNA, CDR2 YNFKEQ. Losses at the gene ends were 1 base for V and 2 bases for J; bases not matched to a gene: 9.

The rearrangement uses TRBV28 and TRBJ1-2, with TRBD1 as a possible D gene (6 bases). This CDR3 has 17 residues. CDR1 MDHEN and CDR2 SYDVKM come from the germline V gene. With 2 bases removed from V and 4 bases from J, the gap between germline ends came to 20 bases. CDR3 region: CASSLTSFGQFGYGYTF. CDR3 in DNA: TGTGCCAGCAGTTTAACCTCTTTCGGACAGTTTGGCTATGGCTACACCTTC.

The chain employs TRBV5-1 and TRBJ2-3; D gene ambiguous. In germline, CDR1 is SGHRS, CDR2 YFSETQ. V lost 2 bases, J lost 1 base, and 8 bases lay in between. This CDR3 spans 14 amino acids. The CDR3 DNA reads TGCGCCAGCAGCTTACCCGAGGGCACAGATACGCAGTATTTT. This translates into CASSLPEGTDTQYF.

The CDR3 DNA sequence: TGTGCCAGCCGATTAATAACCTACGAGCAGTACTTC. Translation gives CASRLITYEQYF. This rearrangement joins TRBV2 to TRBJ2-7; D unclear. CDR3 length: 12 residues. Trimming pared 8 bases from V and 2 bases from J, leaving 10 bases between. Germline V gene sequence: CDR1 SNHLY, CDR2 FYNNEI.

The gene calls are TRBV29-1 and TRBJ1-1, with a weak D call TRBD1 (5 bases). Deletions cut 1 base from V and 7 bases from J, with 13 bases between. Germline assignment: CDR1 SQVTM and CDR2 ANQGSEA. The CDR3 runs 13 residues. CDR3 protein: CSVEVGGGYEAFF. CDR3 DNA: TGCAGCGTTGAAGTGGGGGGTGGATATGAAGCTTTCTTT.

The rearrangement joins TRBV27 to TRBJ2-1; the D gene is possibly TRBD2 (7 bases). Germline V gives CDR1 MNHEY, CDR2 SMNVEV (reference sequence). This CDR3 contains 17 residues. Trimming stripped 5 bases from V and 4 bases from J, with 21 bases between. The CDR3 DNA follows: TGTGCCAGCAGTCCCTTATCAAGGGGGGGGATATACAATGAGCAGTTCTTC. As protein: CASSPLSRGGIYNEQFF.

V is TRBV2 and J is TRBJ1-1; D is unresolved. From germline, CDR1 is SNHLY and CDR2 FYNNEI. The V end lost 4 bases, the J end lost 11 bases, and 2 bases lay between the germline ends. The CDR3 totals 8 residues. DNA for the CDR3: TGTGCCAGCAGTGTGGCTTTCTTT. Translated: CASSVAFF.

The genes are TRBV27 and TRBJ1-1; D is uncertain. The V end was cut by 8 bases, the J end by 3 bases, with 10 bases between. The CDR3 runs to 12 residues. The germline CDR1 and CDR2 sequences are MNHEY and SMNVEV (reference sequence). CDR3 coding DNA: TGTGCCAGCCGGACTATAGACACTGAAGCTTTCTTT. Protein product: CASRTIDTEAFF.

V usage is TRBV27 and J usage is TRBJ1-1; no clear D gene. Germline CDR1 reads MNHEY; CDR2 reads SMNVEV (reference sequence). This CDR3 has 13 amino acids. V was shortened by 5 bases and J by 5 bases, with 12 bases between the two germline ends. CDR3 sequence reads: CASSTPTRTEAFF. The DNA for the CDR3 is TGTGCCAGCAGTACTCCAACGAGGACTGAAGCTTTCTTT.

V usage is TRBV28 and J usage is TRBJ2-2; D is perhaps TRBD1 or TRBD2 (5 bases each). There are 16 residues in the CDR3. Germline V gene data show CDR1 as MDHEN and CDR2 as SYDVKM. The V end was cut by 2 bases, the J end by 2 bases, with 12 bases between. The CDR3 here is CASSLVGELNTGELFF. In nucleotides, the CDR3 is TGTGCCAGCAGTTTAGTGGGGGAGTTAAACACCGGGGAGCTGTTTTTT.

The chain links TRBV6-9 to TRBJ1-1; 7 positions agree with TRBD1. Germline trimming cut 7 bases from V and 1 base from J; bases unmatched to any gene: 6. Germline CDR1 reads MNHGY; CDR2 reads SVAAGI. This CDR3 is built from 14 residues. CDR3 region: CASNPRQGNTEAFF. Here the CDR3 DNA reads TGTGCCAGCAACCCACGACAGGGGAACACTGAAGCTTTCTTT.

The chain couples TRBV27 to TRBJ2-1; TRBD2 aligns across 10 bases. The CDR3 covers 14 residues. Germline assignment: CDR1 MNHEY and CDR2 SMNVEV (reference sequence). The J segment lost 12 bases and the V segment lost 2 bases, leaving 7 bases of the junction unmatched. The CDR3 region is CASSLLAGVKGQFF. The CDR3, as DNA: TGTGCCAGCAGTTTACTAGCGGGAGTAAAGGGGCAGTTCTTC.

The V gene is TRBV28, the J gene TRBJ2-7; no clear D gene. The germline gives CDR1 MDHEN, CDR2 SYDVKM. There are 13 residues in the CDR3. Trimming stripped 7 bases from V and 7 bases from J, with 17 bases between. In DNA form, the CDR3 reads TGTGCCAGCAACACCCCTCTGGCGGAAGAGCAGTACTTC. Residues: CASNTPLAEEQYF.

CDR3 coding DNA: TGTGCCAGCAGCTACGGGACAGGGTGGGCTTTCTTT. Translating gives CASSYGTGWAFF. The chain uses TRBV5-6 and TRBJ1-1; 9 bases fit TRBD1. From germline, CDR1 is SGHDT and CDR2 YYEEEE. Trimming removed 3 bases from V and 11 bases from J; junction bases left unmatched: 5. The CDR3 runs 12 residues.

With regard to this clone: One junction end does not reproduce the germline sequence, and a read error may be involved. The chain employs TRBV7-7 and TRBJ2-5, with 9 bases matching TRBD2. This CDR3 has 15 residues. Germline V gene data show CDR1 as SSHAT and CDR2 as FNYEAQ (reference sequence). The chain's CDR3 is CASSLSGLAGKTQYF. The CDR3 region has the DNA TGTGCTAGCAGCTTATCGGGACTAGCAGGAAAGACCCAGTACTTC.

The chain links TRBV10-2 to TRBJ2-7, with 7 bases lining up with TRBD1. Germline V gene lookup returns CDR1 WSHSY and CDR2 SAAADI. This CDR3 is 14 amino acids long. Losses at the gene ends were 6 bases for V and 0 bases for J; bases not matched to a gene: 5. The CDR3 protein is CASSAGTASYEQYF. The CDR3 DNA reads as TGCGCCAGCAGCGCCGGGACAGCCTCCTACGAGCAGTACTTC.

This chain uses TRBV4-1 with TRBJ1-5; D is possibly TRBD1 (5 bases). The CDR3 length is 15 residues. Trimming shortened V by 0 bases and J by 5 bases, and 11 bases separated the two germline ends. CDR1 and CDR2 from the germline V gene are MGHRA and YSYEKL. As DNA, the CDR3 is TGCGCCAGCAGCCAAGAGGAGGGGCTCGATCAGCCCCAGCATTTT. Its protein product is CASSQEEGLDQPQHF.

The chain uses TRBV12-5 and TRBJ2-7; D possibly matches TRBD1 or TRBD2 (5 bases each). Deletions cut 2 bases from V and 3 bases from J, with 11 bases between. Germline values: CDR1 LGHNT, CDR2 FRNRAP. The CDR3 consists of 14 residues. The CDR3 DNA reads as TGTGCTAGTGGTTTGCGGGACGACGTCTACGAGCAGTACTTC. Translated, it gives CASGLRDDVYEQYF. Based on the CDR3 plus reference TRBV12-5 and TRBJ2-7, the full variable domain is DARVTQTPRHKVTEMGQEVTMRCQPILGHNTVFWYRQTMMQGLELLAYFRNRAPLDDSGMPKDRFSAEMPDATLATLKIQPSEPRDSAVYFCASGLRDDVYEQYFGPGTRLTVT.

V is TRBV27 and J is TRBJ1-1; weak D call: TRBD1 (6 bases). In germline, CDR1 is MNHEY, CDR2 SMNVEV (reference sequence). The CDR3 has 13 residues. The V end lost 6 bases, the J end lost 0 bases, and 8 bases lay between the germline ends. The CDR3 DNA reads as TGTGCCAGCAGAAAGGGGGTGAACACTGAAGCTTTCTTT. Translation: CASRKGVNTEAFF.